The rows below give T cell receptor beta chains drawn from one sample of a study of Graves' ophthalmopathy and Graves' hyperthyroidism. TCRdb ran MiXCR on the multiplex PCR reads and lists one entry per CDR3 protein. The top ten hold around 12% of the sample, which has under 350,000 distinct CDR3 sequences, roughly a sixth seen once. Sequencing used peripheral blood. All receptors come from an adult man with Graves' ophthalmopathy. CDR3s leave out the opening cysteine and the closing phenylalanine or tryptophan. The order of the fields is V gene, D gene, J gene, CDR3 protein. A D gene is named only where the DNA matches it firmly.

TRBV6-1	TRBD1	TRBJ1-1	ASDPGTGPGAAF
TRBV30	-	TRBJ2-7	AWNRGSYEQY
TRBV29-1	TRBD1	TRBJ2-5	SVDRGQETQY
TRBV12-3/TRBV12-4	-	TRBJ1-1	ASRHTRTNQAF
TRBV18	-	TRBJ2-7	ASSPLPGVDEQY
TRBV7-2	-	TRBJ2-7	ASSLVGSGTYEQY
TRBV27	-	TRBJ1-2	ASSLLANYGYT
TRBV9	-	TRBJ2-5	ASSVGPPSETQY
TRBV27	-	TRBJ2-5	ASRRAIQETQY
TRBV10-3	-	TRBJ2-7	AISDRVAVTYEQY
TRBV29-1	-	TRBJ2-7	SVGGLDEQY
TRBV11-2	TRBD1	TRBJ1-2	ASSLFGLGRGHSGYT
TRBV18	-	TRBJ1-6	ASSPRVVSGDSPLH
TRBV20-1	-	TRBJ2-7	SAEEGAFSSYEQY
TRBV27	TRBD1	TRBJ2-7	ASSPRTGPLLSYEQY
TRBV12-3/TRBV12-4	-	TRBJ2-7	ASSFEGGSSYEQY
TRBV6-1	-	TRBJ1-5	ATQLGGVQPQH
TRBV6-5	-	TRBJ1-1	ASSNGPGDTEAF
TRBV29-1	-	TRBJ1-1	SAEAGNTEAF
TRBV4-1	-	TRBJ2-7	ASSQDMAGEQY
TRBV25-1	-	TRBJ1-2	ATSQDLNYGYT
TRBV5-1	TRBD1	TRBJ2-7	ASSEGTAYYYEQY
TRBV7-2	TRBD1	TRBJ1-5	ASSVGQGYNQPQH
TRBV7-2	-	TRBJ1-3	ASSESSTGNTIY
TRBV11-2	-	TRBJ1-5	ASSLNRAGSNQPQH
TRBV9	TRBD2	TRBJ2-5	ASSVGGGGLAGAQETQY
TRBV6-2/TRBV6-3	-	TRBJ1-2	ASSTSGSGYT
TRBV20-1	TRBD1	TRBJ1-2	SDRTGGNYGYT
TRBV3-1	-	TRBJ2-7	ASSQRTLHEQY
TRBV19	-	TRBJ1-5	ASKLGGGYSNQPQH
TRBV18	-	TRBJ2-3	ASSPRRSDTQY
TRBV12-3/TRBV12-4	-	TRBJ1-3	ASSRQVNSGNTIY
TRBV3-1	TRBD1	TRBJ1-1	ASSPWDRGMAEAF
TRBV5-6	-	TRBJ1-5	ASSFWTGLRNQPQH
TRBV18	TRBD1	TRBJ2-7	ASSPGQLTYEQY
TRBV12-3/TRBV12-4	TRBD2	TRBJ2-7	ASSLGLAGGPGNEQY
TRBV7-2	-	TRBJ1-5	ASSLGAGPGQPQH
TRBV4-1	TRBD1	TRBJ1-1	ASSHSPGQGFEAF
TRBV6-1	TRBD1	TRBJ1-6	ASSGGQYNSPLH
TRBV28	-	TRBJ2-7	ASLGRTYEQY
TRBV11-1	-	TRBJ1-1	ASSLAPVGTEAF
TRBV4-1	-	TRBJ2-7	ASSRVQEYEQY